This T cell receptor beta chain was identified during a study of shared clonotypes between healthy human individuals. Study as a whole: Contributing individuals were a couple of females and a few males aged 18 to 49. Each donor had three CD4 naive, three CD4 memory, two CD8 naive and one CD8 memory plate. Study observations and caveats: Memory subsets generally showed lower estimated richness than naive subsets.

Each donor was a Caucasian adult residing in Nashville, Tennessee. As to this clone: Its antigen is still unknown. Other nucleotide sequences in the sample specify the same CDR3.

Generated by immunoSEQ multiplex PCR, the TCRdb table keeps only in-frame clones and is missing some. Seen here are some 1 million clones, about 80% observed once, and the top ten hold 1.4% to 1.5%. CDR1 is SGHTA, CDR2 FQGNSA, per germline. V was pared by 5 bases and J by 6 bases, with 7 bases of the junction left unmatched. This CDR3 is 14 amino acids long. Material: memory CD4+ T cells sorted from blood. Described subset: CD45RA-negative fraction. This TCR was recovered from a man younger than 35 in good health. This chain connects TRBV7-2 to TRBJ1-2, with 9 bases that match TRBD1. The CDR3 protein is CASSTRDRVDGYTF. The CDR3 DNA follows: TGTGCCAGCAGCACCCGGGACAGGGTGGATGGCTACACCTTC.